This T cell receptor (beta chain) comes out of a study of blood T cell repertoires in COVID-19. Membership in each cohort depended on participant-reported clinical history. Trimming shortened V by 0 bases and J by 8 bases, and 7 bases separated the two germline ends. Per germline, CDR1 SGHAT and CDR2 FQNNGV. This CDR3 region has 13 residues. Authors' analysis steps: The authors estimated nucleated cell counts from reference gene primer amplification. The protocol was immunoSEQ multiplex PCR, while the TCRdb copy is restricted to in-frame clones and leaves out a portion. V and J calls and clone size are those listed in that table; D and trimming were worked out from the DNA. This table has roughly 180,000 clones, around 85% appearing once.

This TCR came from a woman in her thirties or forties with acute COVID-19. The rearrangement uses TRBV11-2 and TRBJ1-4; D is undetermined. The source material was PBMCs or T cells enriched from blood (not recorded which). CDR3 in amino acids: CASSLDRAEKLFF. In nucleotides, the CDR3 is TGTGCCAGCAGCTTAGATCGCGCAGAAAAACTGTTTTTT.